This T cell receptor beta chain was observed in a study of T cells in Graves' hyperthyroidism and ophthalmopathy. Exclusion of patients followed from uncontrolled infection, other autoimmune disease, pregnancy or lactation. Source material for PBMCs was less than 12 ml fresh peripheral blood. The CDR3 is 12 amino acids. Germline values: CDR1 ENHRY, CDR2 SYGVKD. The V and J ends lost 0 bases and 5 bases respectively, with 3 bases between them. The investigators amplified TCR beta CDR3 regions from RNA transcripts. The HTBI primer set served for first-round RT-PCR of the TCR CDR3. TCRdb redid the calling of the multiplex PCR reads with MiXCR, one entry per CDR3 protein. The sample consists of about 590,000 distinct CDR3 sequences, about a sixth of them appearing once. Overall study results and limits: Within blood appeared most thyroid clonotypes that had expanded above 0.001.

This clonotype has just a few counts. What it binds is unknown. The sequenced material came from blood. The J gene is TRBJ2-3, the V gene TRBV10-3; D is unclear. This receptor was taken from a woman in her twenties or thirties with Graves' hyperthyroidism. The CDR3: CAISESLDTQYF. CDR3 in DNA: TGTGCCATCAGTGAGTCGTTAGATACGCAGTATTTT.